This T cell receptor (beta chain) was sequenced during a study of T cell responses to AZD1222 COVID-19 vaccine. Study-level results: Dominant CD4 TCR responses targeted spike regions 160-218 and 743-854.

Method: immunoSEQ multiplex PCR; TCRdb's copy keeps in-frame clones and lacks some. The sample shows 95,000 to 100,000 clones, 85% to 90% of them seen only once. Comment on this clone: Its cognate antigen is unknown.

Per germline, CDR1 SGHDT and CDR2 YYEEEE. Trimming left V 2 bases short and J 5 bases short, with 11 bases between. The CDR3 length is 14 residues. The input for sequencing was peripheral blood, taken on day 0 of AZD1222 vaccination. The gene calls are TRBV5-6 and TRBJ1-5; D ambiguous. This sequence originates from an adult in good health. This chain's CDR3 is CASSLSTNYQPQHF. In DNA, the CDR3 is TGTGCCAGCAGCTTAAGCACGAACTATCAGCCCCAGCATTTT.